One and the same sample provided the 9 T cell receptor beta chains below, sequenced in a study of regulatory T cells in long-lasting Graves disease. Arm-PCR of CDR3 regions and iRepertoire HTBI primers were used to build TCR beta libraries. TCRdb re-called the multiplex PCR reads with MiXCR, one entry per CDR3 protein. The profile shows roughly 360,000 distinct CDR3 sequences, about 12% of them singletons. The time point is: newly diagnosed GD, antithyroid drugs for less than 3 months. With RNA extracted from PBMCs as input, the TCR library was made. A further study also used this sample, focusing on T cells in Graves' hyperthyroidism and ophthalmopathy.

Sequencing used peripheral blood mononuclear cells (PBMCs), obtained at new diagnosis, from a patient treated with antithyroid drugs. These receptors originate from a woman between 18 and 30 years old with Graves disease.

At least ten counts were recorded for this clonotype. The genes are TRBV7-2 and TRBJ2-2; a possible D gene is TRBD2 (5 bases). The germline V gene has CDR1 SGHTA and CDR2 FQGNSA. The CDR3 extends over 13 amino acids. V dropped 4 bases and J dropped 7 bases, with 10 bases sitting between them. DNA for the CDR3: TGTGCCAGCAGCTCCCCGGGGATCGGGGAGCTGTTTTTT. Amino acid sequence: CASSSPGIGELFF.

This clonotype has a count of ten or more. The CDR3 reads CASSSRVNPTEAFF. In nucleotides, the CDR3 is TGTGCCAGCAGCTCACGGGTTAACCCCACTGAAGCTTTCTTT. V gene TRBV7-2 combines with J gene TRBJ1-1; D is unresolved. Trimming stripped 4 bases from V and 4 bases from J, with 13 bases between. CDR1 and CDR2 (germline): SGHTA, FQGNSA. The CDR3 spans 14 residues.

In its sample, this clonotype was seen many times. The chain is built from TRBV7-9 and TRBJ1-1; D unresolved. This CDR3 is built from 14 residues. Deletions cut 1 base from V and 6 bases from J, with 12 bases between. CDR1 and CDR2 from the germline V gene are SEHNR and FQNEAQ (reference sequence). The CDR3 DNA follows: TGTGCCAGCAGCTTAGAGGCCCCGGGCCCTGAAGCTTTCTTT. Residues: CASSLEAPGPEAFF.

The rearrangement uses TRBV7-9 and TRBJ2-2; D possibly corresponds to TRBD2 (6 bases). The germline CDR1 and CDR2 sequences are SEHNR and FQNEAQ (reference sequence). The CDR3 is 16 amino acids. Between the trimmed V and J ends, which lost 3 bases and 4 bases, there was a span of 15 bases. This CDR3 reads CASSLPRVEGTGELFF. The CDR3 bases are TGTGCCAGCAGCTTGCCCCGCGTGGAGGGCACCGGGGAGCTGTTTTTT.

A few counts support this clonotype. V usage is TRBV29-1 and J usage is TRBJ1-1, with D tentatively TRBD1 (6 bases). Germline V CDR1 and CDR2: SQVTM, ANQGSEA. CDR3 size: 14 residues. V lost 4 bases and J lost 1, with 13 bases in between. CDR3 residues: CSVGGLSENTEAFF. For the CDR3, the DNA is TGCAGCGTTGGGGGGCTATCGGAGAACACTGAAGCTTTCTTT.

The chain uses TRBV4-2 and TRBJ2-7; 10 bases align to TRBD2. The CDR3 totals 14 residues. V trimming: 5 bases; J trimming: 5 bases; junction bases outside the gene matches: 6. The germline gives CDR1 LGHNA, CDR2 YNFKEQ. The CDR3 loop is CASSTRLAGNEQYF. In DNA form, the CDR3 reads TGTGCCAGCAGCACCCGACTAGCGGGTAACGAGCAGTACTTC.

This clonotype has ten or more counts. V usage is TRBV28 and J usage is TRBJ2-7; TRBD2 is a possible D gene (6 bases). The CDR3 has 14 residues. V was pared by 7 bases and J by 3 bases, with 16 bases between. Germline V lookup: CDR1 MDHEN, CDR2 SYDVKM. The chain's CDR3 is CASTPRRADYEQYF. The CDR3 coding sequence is TGTGCCAGCACACCCCGGAGGGCCGACTACGAGCAGTACTTC.

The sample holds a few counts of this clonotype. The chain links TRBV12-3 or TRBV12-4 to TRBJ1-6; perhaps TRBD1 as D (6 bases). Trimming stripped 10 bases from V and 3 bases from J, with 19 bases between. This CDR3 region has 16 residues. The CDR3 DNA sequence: TGTGCCACAACCGACAGGAGGACTGTCTATAATTCACCCCTCCACTTT. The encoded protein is CATTDRRTVYNSPLHF.

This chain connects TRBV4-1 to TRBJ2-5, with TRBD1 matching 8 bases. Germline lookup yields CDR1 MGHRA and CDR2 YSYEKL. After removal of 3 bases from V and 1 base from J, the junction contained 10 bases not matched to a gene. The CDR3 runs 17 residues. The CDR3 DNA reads TGCGCCAGCAGCCACAACCGGGACAGGAGGACCCAAGAGACCCAGTACTTC. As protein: CASSHNRDRRTQETQYF.